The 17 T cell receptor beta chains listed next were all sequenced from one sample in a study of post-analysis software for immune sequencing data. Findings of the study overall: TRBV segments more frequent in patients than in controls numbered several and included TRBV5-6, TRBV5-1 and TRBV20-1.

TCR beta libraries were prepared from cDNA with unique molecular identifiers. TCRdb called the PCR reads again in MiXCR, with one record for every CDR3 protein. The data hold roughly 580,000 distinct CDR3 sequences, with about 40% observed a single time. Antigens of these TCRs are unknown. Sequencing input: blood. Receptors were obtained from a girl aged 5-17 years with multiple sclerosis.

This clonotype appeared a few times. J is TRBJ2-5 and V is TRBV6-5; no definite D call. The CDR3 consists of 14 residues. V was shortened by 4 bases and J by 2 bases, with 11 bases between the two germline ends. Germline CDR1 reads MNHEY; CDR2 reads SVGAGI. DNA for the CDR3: TGTGCCAGCAGTTTGACCGTCCGGCAAGAGACCCAGTACTTC. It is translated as CASSLTVRQETQYF.

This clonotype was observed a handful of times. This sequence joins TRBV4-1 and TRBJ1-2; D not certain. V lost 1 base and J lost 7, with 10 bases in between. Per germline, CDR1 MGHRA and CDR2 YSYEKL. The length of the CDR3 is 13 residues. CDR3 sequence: CASSQAKGSGYTF. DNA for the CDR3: TGCGCCAGCAGCCAAGCGAAGGGTTCTGGCTACACCTTC.

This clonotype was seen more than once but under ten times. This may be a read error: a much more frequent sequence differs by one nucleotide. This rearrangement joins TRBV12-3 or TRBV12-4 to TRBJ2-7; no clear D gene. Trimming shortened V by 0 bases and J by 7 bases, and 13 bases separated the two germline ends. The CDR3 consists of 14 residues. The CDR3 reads CASSLASSYNEQYF. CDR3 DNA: TGTGCCAGCAGTTTAGCGAGCTCCTACAATGAGCAGTACTTC.

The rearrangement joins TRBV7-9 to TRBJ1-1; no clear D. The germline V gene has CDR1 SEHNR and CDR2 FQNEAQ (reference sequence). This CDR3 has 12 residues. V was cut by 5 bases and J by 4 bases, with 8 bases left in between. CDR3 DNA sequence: TGTGCCAGCAGCGGTCGTAGCACTGAAGCTTTCTTT. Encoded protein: CASSGRSTEAFF.

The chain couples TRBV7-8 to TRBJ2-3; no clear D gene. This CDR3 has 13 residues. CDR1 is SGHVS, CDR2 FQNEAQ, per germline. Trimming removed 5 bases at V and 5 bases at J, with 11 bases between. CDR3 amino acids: CASSPARLDTQYF. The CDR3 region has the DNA TGTGCCAGCAGCCCCGCGCGACTAGATACGCAGTATTTT.

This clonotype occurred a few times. CDR3 amino acids: CSVDSNNYEQYF. The CDR3 nucleotides are TGCAGCGTTGATTCCAACAACTACGAGCAGTACTTC. The V and J genes are TRBV29-1 and TRBJ2-7; D gene uncertain. The length of the CDR3 is 12 residues. Germline V CDR1 and CDR2: SQVTM, ANQGSEA. V was pared by 3 bases and J by 3 bases, with 9 bases between.

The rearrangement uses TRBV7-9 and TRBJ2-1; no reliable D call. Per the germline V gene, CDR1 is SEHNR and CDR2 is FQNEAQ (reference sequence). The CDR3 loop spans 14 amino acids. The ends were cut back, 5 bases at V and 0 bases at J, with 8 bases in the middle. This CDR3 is CASSQDLSYNEQFF. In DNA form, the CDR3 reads TGTGCCAGCAGCCAGGATCTCTCCTACAATGAGCAGTTCTTC.

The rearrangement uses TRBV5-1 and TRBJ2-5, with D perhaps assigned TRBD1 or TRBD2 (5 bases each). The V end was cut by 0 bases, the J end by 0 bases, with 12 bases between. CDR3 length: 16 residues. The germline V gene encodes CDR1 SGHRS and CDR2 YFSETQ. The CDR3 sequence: CASSLAGDRNQETQYF. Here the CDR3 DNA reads TGCGCCAGCAGCTTGGCCGGGGACCGAAACCAAGAGACCCAGTACTTC.

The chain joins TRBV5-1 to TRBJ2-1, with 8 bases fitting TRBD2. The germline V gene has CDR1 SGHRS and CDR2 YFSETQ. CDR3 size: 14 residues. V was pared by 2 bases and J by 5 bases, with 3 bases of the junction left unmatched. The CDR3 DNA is TGCGCCAGCAGCTTTAGCGGGGCGGACAATGAGCAGTTCTTC. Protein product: CASSFSGADNEQFF.

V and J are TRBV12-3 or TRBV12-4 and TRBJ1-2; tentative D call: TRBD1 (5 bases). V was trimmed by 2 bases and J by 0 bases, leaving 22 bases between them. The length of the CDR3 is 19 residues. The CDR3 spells CASSLIDSPSEPPNYGYTF. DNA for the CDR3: TGTGCCAGCAGTTTAATCGACAGCCCTTCCGAACCTCCTAACTATGGCTACACCTTC.

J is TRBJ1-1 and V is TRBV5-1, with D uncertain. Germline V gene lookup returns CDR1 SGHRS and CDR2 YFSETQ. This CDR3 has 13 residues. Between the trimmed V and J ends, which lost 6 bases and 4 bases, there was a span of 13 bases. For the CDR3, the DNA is TGCGCCAGCACCCCCGTGCCCCCCACTGAAGCTTTCTTT. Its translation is CASTPVPPTEAFF.

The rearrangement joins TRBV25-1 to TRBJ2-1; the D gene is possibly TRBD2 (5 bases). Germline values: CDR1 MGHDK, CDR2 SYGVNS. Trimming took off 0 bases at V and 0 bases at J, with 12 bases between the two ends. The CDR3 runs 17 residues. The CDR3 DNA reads TGTGCCAGCAGTGAATATGCGGGTATGAGCTCCTACAATGAGCAGTTCTTC. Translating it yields CASSEYAGMSSYNEQFF.

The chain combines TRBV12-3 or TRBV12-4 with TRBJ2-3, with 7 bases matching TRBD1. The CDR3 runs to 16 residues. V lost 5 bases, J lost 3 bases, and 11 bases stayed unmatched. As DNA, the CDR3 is TGTGCCAGCAGTCCGGGGAAGGGGGCTTTTACAGATACGCAGTATTTT. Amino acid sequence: CASSPGKGAFTDTQYF.

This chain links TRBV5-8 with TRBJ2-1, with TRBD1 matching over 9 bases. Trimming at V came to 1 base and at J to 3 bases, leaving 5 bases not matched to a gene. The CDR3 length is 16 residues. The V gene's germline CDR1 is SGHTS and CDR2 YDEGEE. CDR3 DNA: TGTGCCAGCAGCTTGACCGGGACAGGGTTCTACAATGAGCAGTTCTTC. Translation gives CASSLTGTGFYNEQFF.

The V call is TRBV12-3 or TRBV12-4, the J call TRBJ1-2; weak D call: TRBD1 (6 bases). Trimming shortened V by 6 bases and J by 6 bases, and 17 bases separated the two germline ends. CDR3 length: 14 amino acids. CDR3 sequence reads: CASRPGEGHHGYTF. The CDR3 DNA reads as TGTGCCAGCAGGCCGGGGGAGGGACACCATGGCTACACCTTC.

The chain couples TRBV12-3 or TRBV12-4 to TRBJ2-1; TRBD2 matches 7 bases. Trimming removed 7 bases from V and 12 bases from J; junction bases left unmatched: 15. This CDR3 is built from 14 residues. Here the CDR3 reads CASTPTRDYQGQFF. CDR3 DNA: TGTGCCAGCACCCCAACCCGGGACTATCAAGGGCAGTTCTTC.

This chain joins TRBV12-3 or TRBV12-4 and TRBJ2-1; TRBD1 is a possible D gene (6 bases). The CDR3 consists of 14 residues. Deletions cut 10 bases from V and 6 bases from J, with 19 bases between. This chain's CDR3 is CATAKGGPTNEQFF. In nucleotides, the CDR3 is TGTGCCACAGCCAAAGGGGGACCTACCAATGAGCAGTTCTTC.